A selection of T cell receptor beta chains follows, all from one sample in a study of blood T cell repertoires in COVID-19. Generated by immunoSEQ multiplex PCR, the TCRdb table keeps only in-frame clones and is missing some. The table shows approximately 280,000 clones, with 85% occurring only once. Input material: PBMCs or T cells enriched from blood (not recorded which). These receptors were collected from a woman in her forties or fifties who had recovered from COVID-19. Both conserved end residues are part of each CDR3. The D gene is left open where the match is weak. The size entry is marked missing in some rows and otherwise reads once, few, many or a size class.

TRBV3-1/TRBV3-2	TRBJ1-2	.	.	TGTGCCAGCAGCCAACGGACGGGATACTATGGCTACACCTTC	CASSQRTGYYGYTF
TRBV3-1/TRBV3-2	TRBJ2-1	.	TRBD2	TGTGCCAGCAGCCCGGGAATTATGACTAGCGGGGCTTCTTTGAGCTCCTACAATGAGCAGTTCTTC	CASSPGIMTSGASLSSYNEQFF
TRBV4-1	TRBJ2-7	.	.	TGCGCCAGCAGCCAAGAATGGGGGCGCGAGCAGTACTTC	CASSQEWGREQYF
TRBV6-5	TRBJ1-1	.	.	TGTGCCAGCAGTTTACTTGGACAGTACACTGAAGCTTTCTTT	CASSLLGQYTEAFF
TRBV5-1	TRBJ1-2	.	.	TGCGCCAGCAGCCTCGACCGGGACACAACTAACTATGGCTACACCTTC	CASSLDRDTTNYGYTF
TRBV25-1	TRBJ2-2	.	.	TGTGCCAGCAGGTCCACAGCGAACACCGGGGAGCTGTTTTTT	CASRSTANTGELFF
TRBV18	TRBJ2-3	.	TRBD2	TGTGCCAGCTCACCGGGCGGGACTAGCGGCCTAGATACGCAGTATTTT	CASSPGGTSGLDTQYF
TRBV5-1	TRBJ1-1	.	TRBD1	TGCGCCAGCAGCTCCGGGACAGGGGCCACTGAAGCTTTCTTT	CASSSGTGATEAFF
TRBV10-3	TRBJ1-2	.	TRBD1	TGTGCCATCAGCCCGACAGGGACCCTTGATGGCTACACCTTC	CAISPTGTLDGYTF
TRBV2	TRBJ2-1	.	.	TGTGCCAGCAGTGAGGACTGGGGGCTCGATGAGCAGTTCTTC	CASSEDWGLDEQFF
TRBV5-1	TRBJ2-2	.	.	TGCGCCAGCAGCTTCTGGGGAGGGGGCACCGGGGAGCTGTTTTTT	CASSFWGGGTGELFF
TRBV11-2	TRBJ1-1	few	TRBD1	TGTGCCAGCAGCCCTGGACAGGTTTTGAACACTGAAGCTTTCTTT	CASSPGQVLNTEAFF
TRBV19	TRBJ1-1	once	.	TGTGCCAGTAGTATCGGCCCCCGGGAAAACACTGAAGCTTTCTTT	CASSIGPRENTEAFF
TRBV6-5	TRBJ2-5	.	.	TGTGCCAGCAGTTACTCGAGGACAACCATTGGGGAGACCCAGTACTTC	CASSYSRTTIGETQYF
TRBV12-3/TRBV12-4	TRBJ1-2	.	.	TGTGCCAGCAGCCGAGTCCGCTATGGCTACACCTTC	CASSRVRYGYTF
TRBV4-3	TRBJ1-2	.	TRBD1	TGCGCCAGCAGCCAGGGGACAGGGTGGATCTATGGCTACACCTTC	CASSQGTGWIYGYTF
TRBV11-2	TRBJ2-5	.	.	TGTGCCAGCAGCTTCAAGATCCAGAGACCGGGACACCCCGAGACCCAGTACTTC	CASSFKIQRPGHPETQYF